The next 3 T cell receptor beta chains were all read from a single sample in a study of Graves' ophthalmopathy and Graves' hyperthyroidism. RNA transcripts provided the template for amplifying TCR beta CDR3 regions. An initial RT-PCR round employing HTBI primers preceded a second-round multiplex PCR. TCRdb re-called the multiplex PCR reads through MiXCR, storing one row per CDR3 protein. The sample shows about 370,000 distinct CDR3 sequences, 15% to 20% of them seen only once. Source material: peripheral blood. The origin of the receptors is an adult woman with stable Graves' hyperthyroidism.

This clonotype was found many times. J is TRBJ2-2 and V is TRBV4-1; D is unclear. From germline, CDR1 is MGHRA and CDR2 YSYEKL. V lost 8 bases, J lost 3 bases, and 4 bases lay in between. The CDR3 is 11 amino acids. The CDR3, as DNA: TGCGCCAGCGCCCACACCGGGGAGCTGTTTTTT. Its translation is CASAHTGELFF.

This clonotype was detected many times. This chain uses TRBV28 with TRBJ1-2, with a tentative D call TRBD1 (5 bases). V dropped 8 bases and J dropped 8 bases, with 12 bases sitting between them. This CDR3 has 11 residues. Looked up from germline, CDR1 is MDHEN and CDR2 is SYDVKM. The CDR3: CASGREGGYTF. CDR3 bases: TGTGCCAGCGGCAGGGAGGGCGGCTACACCTTC.

This clonotype was recorded only once. The gene calls are TRBV12-3 or TRBV12-4 and TRBJ2-5; possibly TRBD1 for D (5 bases). The CDR3 is made up of 14 amino acids. V dropped 6 bases and J dropped 2 bases, with 13 bases sitting between them. The CDR3: CASRESGIQETQYF. The CDR3 DNA reads as TGTGCCAGCAGAGAATCAGGGATTCAAGAGACCCAGTACTTC.